This TCR beta chain was identified during a study of vaccination and CD4 T cells after COVID-19. Study-wide background: Participants were vaccinated with two doses, given as either BNT162b2 or mRNA-1273 vaccine. The authors used overlapping spike peptides from SARS-CoV-2, HCoV-NL63, HCoV-OC43 and HCoV-229E to stimulate cells. Whole-study results and caveats: Within the convalescent patients, spike mono-reactivity was found in 304 of 307 vaccine-specific clones.

The V end was cut by 3 bases, the J end by 5 bases, with 8 bases between. The CDR3 loop spans 14 amino acids. Germline CDR1 is MDHEN and CDR2 is SYDVKM. Cultured CD4+ T cell DNA underwent sequencing with the Oncomine TCR Beta short-read assay. One entry per CDR3 protein, called by TCRdb with MiXCR from the PCR reads. The sample yields some 21,000 distinct CDR3 sequences, about 51% seen once. In regard to this clonotype: Its antigen remains unknown.

The treatment here: approximately nine-day PBMC culture with coronavirus spike peptide pools or control peptides (ViraFEST assay). The ViraFEST method relied on peptide pools to expand antigen-specific T cells, followed by TCR sequencing. This chain uses TRBV28 with TRBJ1-6; D is ambiguous. The sequenced sample was CD4+ T cells from blood, cultured in vitro. The TCR was taken from a human donor who had recovered from COVID-19. The CDR3 nucleotides read TGTGCCAGCAGTTTGGCTTGGGATAATTCACCCCTCCACTTT. This gives the protein CASSLAWDNSPLHF.